These 8 T cell receptor beta chains were sequenced from one sample in a study of OX40 agonist ivuxolimab in advanced cancers. Only in-frame clones appear in the TCRdb table, and some are missing; sequencing was by immunoSEQ multiplex PCR. The repertoire holds about 100,000 clones, nearly 90% seen once, with 0.15% to 0.2% in the top ten. The source was CD4+ or CD8+ T cells sorted from blood, collected in a trial of the OX40 agonist ivuxolimab. The receptors originated from an adult with an advanced solid tumor such as melanoma, head and neck, liver or kidney cancer.

This clone has just one count. The V gene is TRBV6-6, the J gene TRBJ1-6, with D possibly TRBD1 on 5 matching bases. CDR3 size: 15 residues. The V end was cut by 1 base, the J end by 9 bases, with 13 bases between. Germline V gene data show CDR1 as MNHNY and CDR2 as SVGAGI (reference sequence). The CDR3 is CASSYYGQGSSPLHF. The CDR3 nucleotides are TGTGCCAGCAGTTACTACGGGCAGGGTAGTTCACCCCTCCACTTT.

The rearrangement joins TRBV5-1 to TRBJ1-2, with 7 bases identical to TRBD1. CDR3 length equals 14 residues. J was trimmed by 2 bases and V by 4 bases; bases with no gene match: 5. The germline V gene encodes CDR1 SGHRS and CDR2 YFSETQ. CDR3 region: CASSPGQRNYGYTF. The CDR3 DNA reads TGCGCCAGCAGCCCGGGACAGCGGAACTATGGCTACACCTTC.

This clone appeared once. V gene TRBV5-1 combines with J gene TRBJ2-7; TRBD1 or TRBD2 may be the D gene (5 bases each). This CDR3 contains 14 residues. The germline V gene encodes CDR1 SGHRS and CDR2 YFSETQ. V dropped 0 bases and J dropped 5 bases, with 12 bases sitting between them. CDR3 amino acids: CASSLGAGTHEQYF. DNA for the CDR3: TGCGCCAGCAGCTTGGGGGCAGGGACCCACGAGCAGTACTTC.

The chain joins TRBV6-1 to TRBJ1-2, with TRBD1 matching over 8 bases. The V gene end was trimmed by 4 bases and the J gene end by 3 bases; junction bases not matched to a gene: 7. This CDR3 contains 15 residues. Germline loops: CDR1 MNHNS, CDR2 SASEGT. The chain's CDR3 is CASSASGTGHYGYTF. The CDR3 DNA is TGTGCCAGCAGTGCATCCGGGACAGGTCACTATGGCTACACCTTC.

The gene calls are TRBV19 and TRBJ1-6; no definite D call. This CDR3 comprises 15 residues. The V gene's germline CDR1 is LNHDA and CDR2 SQIVND (reference sequence). The germline V and J ends were trimmed by 1 base and 8 bases, with 12 bases remaining between them. CDR3 region: CASSIAQFGDSPLHF. The DNA of the CDR3 is TGTGCCAGTAGTATAGCCCAGTTTGGGGATTCACCCCTCCACTTT. Full variable domain (missing parts from reference TRBV19 and TRBJ1-6): DGGITQSPKYLFRKEGQNVTLSCEQNLNHDAMYWYRQDPGQGLRLIYYSQIVNDFQKGDIAEGYSVSREKKESFPLTVTSAQKNPTAFYLCASSIAQFGDSPLHFGNGTRLTVT.

The chain links TRBV5-1 to TRBJ2-5, with TRBD2 matching 7 bases. Germline assignment: CDR1 SGHRS and CDR2 YFSETQ. With V trimmed by 4 bases and J by 2 bases, 8 bases remained unmatched. There are 15 residues in the CDR3. This CDR3 is CASSQPGTTQETQYF. The CDR3 DNA follows: TGCGCCAGCAGCCAACCAGGGACTACTCAAGAGACCCAGTACTTC.

This clone was observed a few times. V usage is TRBV2 and J usage is TRBJ1-1; D remains ambiguous. Germline V lookup: CDR1 SNHLY, CDR2 FYNNEI. This CDR3 region has 11 residues. Trimming left V 2 bases short and J 10 bases short, with 8 bases between. This CDR3 is CASSERPRAFF. In nucleotides, the CDR3 is TGTGCCAGCAGTGAACGGCCGAGAGCTTTCTTT.

The chain is built from TRBV27 and TRBJ2-7, with D uncertain. Trimming cost V 5 bases and J 6 bases, with 11 bases left between them. Germline values: CDR1 MNHEY, CDR2 SMNVEV (reference sequence). CDR3 length: 12 amino acids. The CDR3 reads CASSPRWGEQYF. Here the CDR3 DNA reads TGTGCCAGCAGTCCCCGTTGGGGCGAGCAGTACTTC.